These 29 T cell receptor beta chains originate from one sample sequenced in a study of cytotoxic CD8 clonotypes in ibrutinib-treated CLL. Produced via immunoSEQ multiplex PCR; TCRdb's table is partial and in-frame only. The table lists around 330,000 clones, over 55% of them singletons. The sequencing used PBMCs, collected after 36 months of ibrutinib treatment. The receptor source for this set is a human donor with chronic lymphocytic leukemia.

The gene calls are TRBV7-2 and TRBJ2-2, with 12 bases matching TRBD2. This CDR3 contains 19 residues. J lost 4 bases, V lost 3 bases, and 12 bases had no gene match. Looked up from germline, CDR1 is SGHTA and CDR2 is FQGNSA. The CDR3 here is CASSFLLAGGPVGTGELFF. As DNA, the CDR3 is TGTGCCAGCAGCTTTCTTCTAGCGGGAGGGCCGGTTGGCACCGGGGAGCTGTTTTTT.

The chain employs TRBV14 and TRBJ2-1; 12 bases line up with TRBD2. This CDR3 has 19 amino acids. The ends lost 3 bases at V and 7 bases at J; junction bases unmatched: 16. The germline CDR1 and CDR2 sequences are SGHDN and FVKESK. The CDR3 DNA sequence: TGTGCCAGCAGCCATACCCCGGGGTCTAGCGGGAGGGCCCTTAATGAGCAGTTCTTC. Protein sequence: CASSHTPGSSGRALNEQFF.

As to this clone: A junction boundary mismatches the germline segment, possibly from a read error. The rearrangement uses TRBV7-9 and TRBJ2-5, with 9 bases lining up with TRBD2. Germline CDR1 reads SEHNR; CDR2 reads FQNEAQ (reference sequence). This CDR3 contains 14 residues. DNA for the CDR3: TGTGCCAGCAGCATAGCGGGGGTTCAAGAGACCCAGTACTTC. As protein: CASSIAGVQETQYF.

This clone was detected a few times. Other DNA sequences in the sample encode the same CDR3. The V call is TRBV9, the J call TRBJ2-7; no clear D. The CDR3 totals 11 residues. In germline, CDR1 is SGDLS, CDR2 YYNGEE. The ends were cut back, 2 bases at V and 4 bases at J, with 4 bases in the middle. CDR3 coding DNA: TGTGCCAGCAGCGTGGGGTACGAGCAGTACTTC. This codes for CASSVGYEQYF. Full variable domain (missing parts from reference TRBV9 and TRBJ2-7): DSGVTQTPKHLITATGQRVTLRCSPRSGDLSVYWYQQSLDQGLQFLIQYYNGEERAKGNILERFSAQQFPDLHSELNLSSLELGDSALYFCASSVGYEQYFGPGTRLTVT.

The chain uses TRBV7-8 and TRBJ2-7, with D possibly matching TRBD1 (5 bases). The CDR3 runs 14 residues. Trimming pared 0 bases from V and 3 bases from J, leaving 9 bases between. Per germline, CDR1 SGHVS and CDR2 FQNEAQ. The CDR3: CASSLADRNYEQYF. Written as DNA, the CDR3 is TGTGCCAGCAGCTTAGCTGACAGAAACTACGAGCAGTACTTC.

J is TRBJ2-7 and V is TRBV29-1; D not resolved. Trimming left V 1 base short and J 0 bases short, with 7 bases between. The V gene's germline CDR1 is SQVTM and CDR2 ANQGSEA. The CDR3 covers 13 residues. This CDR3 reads CSVEGLSSYEQYF. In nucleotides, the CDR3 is TGCAGCGTTGAAGGCCTAAGCTCCTACGAGCAGTACTTC.

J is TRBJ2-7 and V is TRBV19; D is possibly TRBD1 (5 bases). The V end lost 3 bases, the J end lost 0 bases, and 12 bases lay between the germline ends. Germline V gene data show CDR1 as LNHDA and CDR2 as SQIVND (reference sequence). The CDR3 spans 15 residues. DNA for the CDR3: TGTGCCAGTAGTATCGGGCAGGGAAACTCCTACGAGCAGTACTTC. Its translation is CASSIGQGNSYEQYF.

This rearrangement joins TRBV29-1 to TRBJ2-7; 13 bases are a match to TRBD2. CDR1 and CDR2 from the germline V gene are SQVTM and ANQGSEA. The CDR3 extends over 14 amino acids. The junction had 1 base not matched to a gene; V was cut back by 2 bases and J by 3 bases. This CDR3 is CSVERTSGSYEQYF. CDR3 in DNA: TGCAGCGTTGAACGGACTAGCGGGAGCTACGAGCAGTACTTC.

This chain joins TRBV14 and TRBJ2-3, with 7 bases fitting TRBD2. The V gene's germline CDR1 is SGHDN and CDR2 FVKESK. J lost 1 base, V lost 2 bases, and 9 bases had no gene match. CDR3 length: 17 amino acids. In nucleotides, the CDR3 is TGTGCCAGCAGCCAACGGACGGGAGGATGGGGCACAGATACGCAGTATTTT. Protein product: CASSQRTGGWGTDTQYF.

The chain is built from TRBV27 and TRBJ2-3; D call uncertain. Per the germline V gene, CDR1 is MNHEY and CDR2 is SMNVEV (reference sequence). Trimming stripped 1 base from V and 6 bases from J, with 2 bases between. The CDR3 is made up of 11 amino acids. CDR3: CASSLFDTQYF. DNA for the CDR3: TGTGCCAGCAGTTTATTTGATACGCAGTATTTT.

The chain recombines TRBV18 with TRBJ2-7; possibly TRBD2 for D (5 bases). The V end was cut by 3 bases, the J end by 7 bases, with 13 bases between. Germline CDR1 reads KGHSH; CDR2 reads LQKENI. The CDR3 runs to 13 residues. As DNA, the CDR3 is TGTGCCAGCTCACCGAGGAGGTCCGAGGAGCAGTACTTC. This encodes CASSPRRSEEQYF.

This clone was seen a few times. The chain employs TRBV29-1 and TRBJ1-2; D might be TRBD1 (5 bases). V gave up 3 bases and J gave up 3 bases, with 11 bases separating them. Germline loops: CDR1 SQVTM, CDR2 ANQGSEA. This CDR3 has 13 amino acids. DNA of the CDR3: TGCAGCGTTGACGGGGGACCGTACTATGGCTACACCTTC. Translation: CSVDGGPYYGYTF.

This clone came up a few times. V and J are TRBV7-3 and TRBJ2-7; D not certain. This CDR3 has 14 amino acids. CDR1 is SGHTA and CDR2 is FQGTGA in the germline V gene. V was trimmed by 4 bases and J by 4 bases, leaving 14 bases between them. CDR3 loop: CASSSYQPPYEQYF. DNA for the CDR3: TGTGCCAGCAGCTCTTATCAACCTCCATACGAGCAGTACTTC. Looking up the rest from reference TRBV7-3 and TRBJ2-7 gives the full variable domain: GAGVSQTPSNKVTEKGKYVELRCDPISGHTALYWYRQSLGQGPEFLIYFQGTGAADDSGLPNDRFFAVRPEGSVSTLKIQRTERGDSAVYLCASSSYQPPYEQYFGPGTRLTVT.

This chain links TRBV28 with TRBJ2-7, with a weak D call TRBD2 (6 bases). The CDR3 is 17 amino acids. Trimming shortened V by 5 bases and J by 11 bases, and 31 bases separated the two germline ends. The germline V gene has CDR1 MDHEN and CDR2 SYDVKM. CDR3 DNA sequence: TGTGCCAGCAGTACAAGAGGTTTGCGGGAACGCTTAAAGTGGAAGTACTTC. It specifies CASSTRGLRERLKWKYF.

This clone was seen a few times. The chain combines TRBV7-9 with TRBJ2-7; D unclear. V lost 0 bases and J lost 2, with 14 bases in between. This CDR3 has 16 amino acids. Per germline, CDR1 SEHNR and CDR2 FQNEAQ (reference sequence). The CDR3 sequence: CASSLARPTDTYEQYF. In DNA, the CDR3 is TGTGCCAGCAGCTTAGCGAGACCGACCGATACCTACGAGCAGTACTTC.

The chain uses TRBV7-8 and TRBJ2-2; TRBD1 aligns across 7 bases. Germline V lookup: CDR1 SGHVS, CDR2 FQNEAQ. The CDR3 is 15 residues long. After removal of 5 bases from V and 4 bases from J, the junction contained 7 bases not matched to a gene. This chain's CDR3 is CASSVGTVGTGELFF. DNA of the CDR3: TGTGCCAGCAGCGTAGGGACAGTAGGCACCGGGGAGCTGTTTTTT.

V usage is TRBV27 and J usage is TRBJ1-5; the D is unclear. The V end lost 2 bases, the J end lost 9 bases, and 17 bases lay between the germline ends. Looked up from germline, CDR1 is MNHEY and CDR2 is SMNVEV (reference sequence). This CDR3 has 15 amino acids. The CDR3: CASSLVWQSFWPQHF. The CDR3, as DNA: TGTGCCAGCAGTTTAGTTTGGCAGTCGTTCTGGCCCCAGCATTTT.

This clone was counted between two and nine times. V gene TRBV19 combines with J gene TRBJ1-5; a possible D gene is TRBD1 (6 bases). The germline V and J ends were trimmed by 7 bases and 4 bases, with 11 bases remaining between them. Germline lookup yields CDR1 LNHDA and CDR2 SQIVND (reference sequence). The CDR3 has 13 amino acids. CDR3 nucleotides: TGTGCCAGTACCTCGGACAGAAATCAGCCCCAGCATTTT. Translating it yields CASTSDRNQPQHF.

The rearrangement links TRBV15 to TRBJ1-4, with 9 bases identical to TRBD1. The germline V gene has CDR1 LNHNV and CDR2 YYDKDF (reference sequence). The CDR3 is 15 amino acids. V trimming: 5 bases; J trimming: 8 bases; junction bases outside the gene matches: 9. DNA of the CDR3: TGTGCCACCAGCCCGGGGGACAGGGCGGGGGAAAAACTGTTTTTT. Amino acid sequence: CATSPGDRAGEKLFF.

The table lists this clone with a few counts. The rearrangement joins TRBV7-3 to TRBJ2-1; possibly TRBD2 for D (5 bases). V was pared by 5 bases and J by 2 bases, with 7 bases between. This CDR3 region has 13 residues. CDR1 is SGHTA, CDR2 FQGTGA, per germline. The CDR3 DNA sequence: TGTGCCAGCAGCGGGCGGGCCTACAATGAGCAGTTCTTC. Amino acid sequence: CASSGRAYNEQFF.

The CDR3 loop is CASSFDRGRPDTQYF. DNA for the CDR3: TGTGCCAGCAGCTTCGACCGGGGGCGCCCAGATACGCAGTATTTT. V gene TRBV7-3 combines with J gene TRBJ2-3, with D perhaps being TRBD1 or TRBD2 (6 bases each). This CDR3 region has 15 residues. The V end lost 3 bases, the J end lost 4 bases, and 14 bases lay between the germline ends. CDR1 and CDR2 (germline): SGHTA, FQGTGA.

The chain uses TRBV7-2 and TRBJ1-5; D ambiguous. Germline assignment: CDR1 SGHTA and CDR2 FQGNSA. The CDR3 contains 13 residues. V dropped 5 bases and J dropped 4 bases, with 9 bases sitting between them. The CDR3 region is CASSPRANQPQHF. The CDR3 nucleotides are TGTGCCAGCAGCCCCCGGGCAAATCAGCCCCAGCATTTT. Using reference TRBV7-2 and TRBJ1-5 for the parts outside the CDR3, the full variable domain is GAGVSQSPSNKVTEKGKDVELRCDPISGHTALYWYRQSLGQGLEFLIYFQGNSAPDKSGLPSDRFSAERTGGSVSTLTIQRTQQEDSAVYLCASSPRANQPQHFGDGTRLSIL.

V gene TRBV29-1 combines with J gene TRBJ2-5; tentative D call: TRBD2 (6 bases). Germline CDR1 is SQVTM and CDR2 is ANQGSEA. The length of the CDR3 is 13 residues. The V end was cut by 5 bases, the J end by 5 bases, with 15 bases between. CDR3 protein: CSVRTKKWETQYF. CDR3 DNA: TGCAGCGTTAGGACTAAGAAGTGGGAGACCCAGTACTTC.

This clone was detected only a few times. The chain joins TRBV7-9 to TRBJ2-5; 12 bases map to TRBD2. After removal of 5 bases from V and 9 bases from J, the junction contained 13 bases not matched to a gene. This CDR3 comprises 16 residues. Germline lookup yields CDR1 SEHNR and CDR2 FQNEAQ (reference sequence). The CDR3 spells CASSPMTSGGGRAQYF. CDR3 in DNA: TGTGCCAGCAGCCCAATGACTAGCGGGGGAGGGAGGGCCCAGTACTTC.

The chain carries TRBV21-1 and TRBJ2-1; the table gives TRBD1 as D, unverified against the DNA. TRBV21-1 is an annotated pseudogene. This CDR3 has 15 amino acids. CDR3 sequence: CASSKWWPLYNEQFF. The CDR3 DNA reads TGTGCCAGCAGCAAATGGTGGCCCCTCTACAATGAGCAGTTCTTC.

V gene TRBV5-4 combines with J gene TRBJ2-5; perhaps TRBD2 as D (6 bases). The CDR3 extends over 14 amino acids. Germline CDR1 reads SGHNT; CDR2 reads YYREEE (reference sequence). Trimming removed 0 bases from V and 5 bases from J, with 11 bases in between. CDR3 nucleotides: TGTGCCAGCAGCTTGGCCTCAGGGAGGGAGACCCAGTACTTC. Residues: CASSLASGRETQYF.

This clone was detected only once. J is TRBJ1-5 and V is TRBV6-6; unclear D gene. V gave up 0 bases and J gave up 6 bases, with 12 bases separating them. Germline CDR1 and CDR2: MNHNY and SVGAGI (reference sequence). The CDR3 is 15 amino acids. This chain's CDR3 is CASSYSISLAQPQHF. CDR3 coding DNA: TGTGCCAGCAGTTACTCGATTTCGTTAGCTCAGCCCCAGCATTTT.

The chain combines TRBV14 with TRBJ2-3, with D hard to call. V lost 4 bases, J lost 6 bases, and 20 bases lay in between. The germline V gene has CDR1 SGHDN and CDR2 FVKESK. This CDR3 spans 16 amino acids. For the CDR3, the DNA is TGTGCCAGCAGCCCGACGGGCGAGACCTTCCACGATACGCAGTATTTT. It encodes CASSPTGETFHDTQYF.

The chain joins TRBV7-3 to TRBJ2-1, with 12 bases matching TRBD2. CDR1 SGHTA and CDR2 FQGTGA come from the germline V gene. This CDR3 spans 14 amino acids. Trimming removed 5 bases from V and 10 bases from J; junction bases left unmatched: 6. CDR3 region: CASSLLAGGGEQFF. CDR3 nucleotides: TGTGCCAGCAGCCTACTAGCGGGAGGAGGAGAGCAGTTCTTC.